A selection of T cell receptor beta chains follows, all from one sample in a study of cytomegalovirus exposure and HLA in healthy donors. Only in-frame clones appear in the TCRdb table, and some are missing; sequencing was by immunoSEQ multiplex PCR. The sample has roughly 54,000 clones, 70% to 80% seen once. The sequencing input was PBMCs. These receptor sequences come from a woman aged 55-75 years in good health and CMV-seropositive. Both conserved end residues are part of each CDR3. The D gene is left open where the match is weak. Clone sizes are given selectively: once, few, many, or a class where the clone is expanded.

J | V | size | D | DNA | CDR3
TRBJ2-7 | TRBV30 | . | TRBD1 | TGTGCCTGGGCGGGACAGGGGGCCTACGAGCAGTACTTC | CAWAGQGAYEQYF
TRBJ1-5 | TRBV27 | . | . | TGTGCCAGCAGTCCTTTAGATCAGCCCCAGCATTTT | CASSPLDQPQHF
TRBJ1-6 | TRBV25-1 | . | TRBD1 | TGTGCCAGCAGTGACGACAGGGGTAATTCACCCCTCCACTTT | CASSDDRGNSPLHF
TRBJ1-2 | TRBV18 | . | TRBD1 | TGTGCCAGCTCATCTGGACAGGCCTACTATGGCTACACCTTC | CASSSGQAYYGYTF
TRBJ2-5 | TRBV28 | . | . | TGTGCCAGCAGTCAACATGGCCGCTTGGCCCAGTACTTC | CASSQHGRLAQYF
TRBJ2-7 | TRBV6-1 | . | . | TGTGCCAGCAGTGCGTCCCACGAGCAGTACTTC | CASSASHEQYF
TRBJ2-1 | TRBV7-9 | . | . | TGTGCCAGCAGCTTAGGTGGGGCCAGACAGGAGAATGAGCAGTTCTTC | CASSLGGARQENEQFF
TRBJ2-7 | TRBV11-2 | . | . | TGTGCCAGCAGCTTAGAACCCGCAGGGATTCACGAGCAGTACTTC | CASSLEPAGIHEQYF
TRBJ2-2 | TRBV2 | . | TRBD1 | TGTGCCAGCAGAGCCCGGGACAGCGGCACCGGGGAGCTGTTTTTT | CASRARDSGTGELFF
TRBJ2-1 | TRBV18 | . | TRBD2 | TGTGCCAGCTCAGTAAATAGCGGGGGGGCGAATGAGCAGTTCTTC | CASSVNSGGANEQFF
TRBJ1-4 | TRBV4-3 | . | TRBD1 | TGCGCCAGCAGCCAACCGGGACAGGGCAATGAAAAACTGTTTTTT | CASSQPGQGNEKLFF
TRBJ2-1 | TRBV2 | . | TRBD2 | TGTGCCAGCAGTGCTTCAAGCGGGAATACCTACAATGAGCAGTTCTTC | CASSASSGNTYNEQFF
TRBJ2-7 | TRBV15 | . | TRBD1 | TGTGCCACCAGCAGCGGACAGGGCCGACTACTGCGCTACGAGCAGTACTTC | CATSSGQGRLLRYEQYF
TRBJ1-1 | TRBV5-1 | . | . | TGCGCCAGCTACATGGAGGGGCTCAACACTGAAGCTTTCTTT | CASYMEGLNTEAFF
TRBJ2-3 | TRBV5-1 | once | TRBD1 | TGCGCCAGCAGCTCGGGGACAGGGGGCCCAGATACGCAGTATTTT | CASSSGTGGPDTQYF
TRBJ2-1 | TRBV21-1 | few | . | TGTGCCAGCAGCGCCCGAACTAGCGGGGGGCACCTGACCAGCTACAATGAGCAGTTCTTC | CASSARTSGGHLTSYNEQFF
TRBJ1-3 | TRBV10-1 | . | . | TGCGCCAGCAGCCCCGGGAACTCCGGGAACACCATATATTTT | CASSPGNSGNTIYF
TRBJ1-2 | TRBV19 | . | . | TGTGCCAGTAGCAACGTCCAGGCCGCCTATGGCTACACCTTC | CASSNVQAAYGYTF
TRBJ2-2 | TRBV5-4 | . | TRBD1 | TGTGCCAGCAGCTCGGGACAGGGGGCGATCGACTTCGCCGGGGAGCTGTTTTTT | CASSSGQGAIDFAGELFF
TRBJ2-2 | TRBV14 | . | TRBD1 | TGTGCCAGCAGCCAAGTACAGGGGACCGGGGAGCTGTTTTTT | CASSQVQGTGELFF
TRBJ1-2 | TRBV30 | . | . | TGTGCCTGGAGTACAGGGAACTATGGCTACACCTTC | CAWSTGNYGYTF
TRBJ2-3 | TRBV5-5 | . | . | TGTGCCAGCAGCTGGCGGGCGGACACAGATACGCAGTATTTT | CASSWRADTDTQYF
TRBJ1-2 | TRBV19 | . | TRBD1 | TGTGCCAGTACCTCCAGAGGCGGGACAGCGAAGTTTAATGGCTACACCTTC | CASTSRGGTAKFNGYTF
TRBJ2-7 | TRBV15 | once | . | TGTGCCACCAGCAGAGTTGAGACTCCGAGGGAGCAGTACTTC | CATSRVETPREQYF
TRBJ1-5 | TRBV5-8 | . | . | TGTGCCAGCAGCTCCACTTATAGCAATCAGCCCCAGCATTTT | CASSSTYSNQPQHF
TRBJ2-1 | TRBV7-9 | once | . | TGTGCCAGCAGCTTAGCTTTGGGGGGGGGCAGTGAGCAGTTCTTC | CASSLALGGGSEQFF
TRBJ1-1 | TRBV7-9 | . | . | TGTGCCAGCAGCTCCTCGAGGCTGAACACTGAAGCTTTCTTT | CASSSSRLNTEAFF
TRBJ2-2 | TRBV2 | few | TRBD2 | TGTGCCAGCAGAGCGGAGCGGGGTTCAGGGGAGCTGTTTTTT | CASRAERGSGELFF
TRBJ1-4 | TRBV5-6 | . | . | TGTGCCAGCAGCTCCGCTCGAATGACAGAACTTAATGAAAAACTGTTTTTT | CASSSARMTELNEKLFF
TRBJ2-3 | TRBV29-1 | . | TRBD2 | TGCAGCGTTGCCCAGACTAGCGGGGGGACCGCAGATACGCAGTATTTT | CSVAQTSGGTADTQYF
TRBJ2-7 | TRBV10-3 | few | . | TGTGCCAGCAGTTACTCGAAGCTCCGCTCCTACGAGCAGTACTTC | CASSYSKLRSYEQYF
TRBJ1-2 | TRBV2 | few | . | TGTGCCAGCAGTGCGGACAGTTTTAACTATGGCTACACCTTC | CASSADSFNYGYTF
TRBJ2-1 | TRBV6-6 | . | TRBD1 | TGTGCCAGCAGTTACGGCCAGGGGGCCTACAATGAGCAGTTCTTC | CASSYGQGAYNEQFF
TRBJ1-2 | TRBV4-1 | . | TRBD1 | TGCGCCAGCAGCCTGGGGGACAGGGGAGGGTATGGCTACACCTTC | CASSLGDRGGYGYTF
TRBJ2-3 | TRBV4-3 | . | . | TGCGCCAGCAGCCTCAACCCGGTCACAGATACGCAGTATTTT | CASSLNPVTDTQYF
TRBJ1-3 | TRBV5-6 | . | . | TGTGCCAGCAGCTTACAGGGACTACCTGGAAACACCATATATTTT | CASSLQGLPGNTIYF
TRBJ1-3 | TRBV5-6 | . | . | TGTGCCAGCAGCTTGAATGGCGCCCCGGCGGGGGCTGGAAACACCATATATTTT | CASSLNGAPAGAGNTIYF
TRBJ1-1 | TRBV4-3 | few | . | TGCGCCAGCAGCCCCCAAGATCTACAGGGTAGTATTTTTACTGAAGCTTTCTTT | CASSPQDLQGSIFTEAFF
TRBJ2-1 | TRBV2 | . | . | TGTGCCAGCAGTGAAGTCTCAGGGTATGAGCAGTTCTTC | CASSEVSGYEQFF
TRBJ2-7 | TRBV27 | . | . | TGTGCCAGCTTTTCTGCGGGGATAGGGTACTTC | CASFSAGIGYF
TRBJ2-5 | TRBV25-1 | . | . | TGTGCCAGCAGTGAATCAAAAGTGTTTGGCGAGACCCAGTACTTC | CASSESKVFGETQYF
TRBJ2-6 | TRBV28 | . | TRBD1 | TGTGCCAGCAGTTTGGGGTACGAAAGGAGGGACAGGGGGCTTACGGGGGCCAACGTCCTGACTTTC | CASSLGYERRDRGLTGANVLTF
TRBJ1-2 | TRBV4-3 | . | . | TGCGCCAGCAGCCAAGCGGGGATGTATGGCTACACCTTC | CASSQAGMYGYTF
TRBJ2-3 | TRBV6-4 | few | TRBD2 | TGTGCCAGCAGTAACCTAGCGGGGGGGGACACAGATACGCAGTATTTT | CASSNLAGGDTDTQYF
TRBJ1-4 | TRBV7-2 | . | . | TGTGCCAGCAGCCTTACACCCAATGAAAAACTGTTTTTT | CASSLTPNEKLFF
TRBJ1-6 | TRBV6-5 | . | TRBD1 | TGTGCCAGCAGTGCGATGGGACAGGGGTATTCACCCCTCCACTTT | CASSAMGQGYSPLHF
TRBJ2-3 | TRBV2 | . | TRBD2 | TGTGCCAGCAGGGTGCGACTAGCGGGGGGGGGCACAGATACGCAGTATTTT | CASRVRLAGGGTDTQYF
TRBJ2-1 | TRBV5-6 | . | TRBD2 | TGTGCCAGCAGCTTAGGCCCTAGCGGGGGGCTGACTGGTAGTGATGAGCAGTTCTTC | CASSLGPSGGLTGSDEQFF
TRBJ2-7 | TRBV5-6 | . | . | TGTGCCAGCAGCTTCGGACAGCTAAACTACGAGCAGTACTTC | CASSFGQLNYEQYF
TRBJ1-3 | TRBV5-5 | . | . | TGTGCCAGCAGCTTGGTGGCAGACTCTGGAAACACCATATATTTT | CASSLVADSGNTIYF
TRBJ2-7 | TRBV29-1 | few | TRBD1 | TGCAGCGTCGCGCCCGGGACAGGGGGCTACGAGCAGTACTTC | CSVAPGTGGYEQYF
TRBJ2-1 | TRBV5-6 | few | . | TGTGCCAGCAGCTTGGAGGGGGGGTGGAACAATGAGCAGTTCTTC | CASSLEGGWNNEQFF
TRBJ2-5 | TRBV2 | . | TRBD2 | TGTGCCAGCGTGGCCGTAGCGGGGACAGAGACCCAGTACTTC | CASVAVAGTETQYF
TRBJ1-6 | TRBV9 | . | . | TGTGCCAGCAGCGCGGGACTGATTAATTCACCCCTCCACTTT | CASSAGLINSPLHF